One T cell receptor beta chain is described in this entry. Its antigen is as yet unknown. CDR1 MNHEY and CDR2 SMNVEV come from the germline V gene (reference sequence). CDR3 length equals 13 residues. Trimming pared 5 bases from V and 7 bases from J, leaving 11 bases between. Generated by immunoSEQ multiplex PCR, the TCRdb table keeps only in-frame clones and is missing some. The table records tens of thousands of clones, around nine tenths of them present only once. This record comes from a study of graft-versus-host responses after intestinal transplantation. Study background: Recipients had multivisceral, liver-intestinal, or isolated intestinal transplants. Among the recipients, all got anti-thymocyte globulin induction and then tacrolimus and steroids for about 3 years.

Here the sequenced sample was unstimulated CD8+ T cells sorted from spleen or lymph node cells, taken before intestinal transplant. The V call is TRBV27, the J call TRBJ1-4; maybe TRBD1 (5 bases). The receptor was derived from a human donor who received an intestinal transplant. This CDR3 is CASSQWGSEKLFF. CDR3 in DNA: TGTGCCAGCAGTCAATGGGGCAGTGAAAAACTGTTTTTT. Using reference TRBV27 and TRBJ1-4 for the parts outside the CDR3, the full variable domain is EAQVTQNPRYLITVTGKKLTVTCSQNMNHEYMSWYRQDPGLGLRQIYYSMNVEVTDKGDVPEGYKVSRKEKRNFPLILESPSPNQTSLYFCASSQWGSEKLFFGSGTQLSVL.